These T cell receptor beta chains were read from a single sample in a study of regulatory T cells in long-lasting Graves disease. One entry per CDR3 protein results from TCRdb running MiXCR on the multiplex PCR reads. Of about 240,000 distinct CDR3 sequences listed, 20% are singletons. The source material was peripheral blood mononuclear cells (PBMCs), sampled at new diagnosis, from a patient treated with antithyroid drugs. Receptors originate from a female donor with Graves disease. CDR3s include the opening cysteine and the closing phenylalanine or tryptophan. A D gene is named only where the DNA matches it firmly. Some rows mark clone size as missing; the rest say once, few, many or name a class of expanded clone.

cdr3_nt: TGTGCCAGCAGACAGACAGGGGGCACCTACGAGCAGTACTTC
cdr3_aa: CASRQTGGTYEQYF
clone_size: many
d_call: TRBD1
j_call: TRBJ2-7
v_call: TRBV6-1

cdr3_nt: TGTGCCAGCAGTCCGTCTACTAACTATGGCTACACCTTC
cdr3_aa: CASSPSTNYGYTF
clone_size: many
d_call: -
j_call: TRBJ1-2
v_call: TRBV5-1

cdr3_nt: TGTGCCAACAGCTCCCGGTACAGGGGGCAGCAAGAGACCCAGTACTTC
cdr3_aa: CANSSRYRGQQETQYF
clone_size: -
d_call: TRBD1
j_call: TRBJ2-5
v_call: TRBV3-1

cdr3_nt: TGCAGTGCCCTGGGAGTTCGGGGGCCGTACAATGAGCAGTTCTTC
cdr3_aa: CSALGVRGPYNEQFF
clone_size: many
d_call: -
j_call: TRBJ2-1
v_call: TRBV20-1

cdr3_nt: TGCAGCGTTGATCAGGGGGCGCTTGATACGCAGTATTTT
cdr3_aa: CSVDQGALDTQYF
clone_size: -
d_call: TRBD1
j_call: TRBJ2-3
v_call: TRBV29-1

cdr3_nt: TGTGCCAGCAGCTTAAGTTACGGGGGCGCTTTCTTT
cdr3_aa: CASSLSYGGAFF
clone_size: -
d_call: -
j_call: TRBJ1-1
v_call: TRBV7-2

cdr3_nt: TGCGCCAGCAGCGCATTACCGGGACAGATGAATTCACCCCTCCACTTT
cdr3_aa: CASSALPGQMNSPLHF
clone_size: many
d_call: TRBD1
j_call: TRBJ1-6
v_call: TRBV5-1

cdr3_nt: TGTGCCAGCAGGGAAGTGGGGTTGAGCTACAATGAGCAGTTCTTC
cdr3_aa: CASREVGLSYNEQFF
clone_size: many
d_call: -
j_call: TRBJ2-1
v_call: TRBV6-2/TRBV6-3

cdr3_nt: TGTGCCAGCAGCCAAGAGGACAGGAATCAGCCCCAGCATTTT
cdr3_aa: CASSQEDRNQPQHF
clone_size: -
d_call: TRBD1
j_call: TRBJ1-5
v_call: TRBV4-2

cdr3_nt: TGTGCCAGCAGCTTGGTGGGACGCTTCACCGGGGAGCTGTTTTTT
cdr3_aa: CASSLVGRFTGELFF
clone_size: many
d_call: -
j_call: TRBJ2-2
v_call: TRBV7-2

cdr3_nt: TGTGCCAGCAGTTATCCGGCAGGTGAGCTAGCGGGGGCCACGAACACAGATACGCAGTATTTT
cdr3_aa: CASSYPAGELAGATNTDTQYF
clone_size: many
d_call: TRBD2
j_call: TRBJ2-3
v_call: TRBV6-2/TRBV6-3

cdr3_nt: TGTGCCACCAGCAGACCCCAGGGGGTGGCGGGGGGTAATGAGCAGTTCTTC
cdr3_aa: CATSRPQGVAGGNEQFF
clone_size: many
d_call: -
j_call: TRBJ2-1
v_call: TRBV15

cdr3_nt: TGTGCCAGCAGCCAGGGGGGCTTGGGTGAAAAACTGTTTTTT
cdr3_aa: CASSQGGLGEKLFF
clone_size: few
d_call: TRBD1
j_call: TRBJ1-4
v_call: TRBV28

cdr3_nt: TGCAGCGCAGGACAGGGTTTACTGGACACCGGGGAGCTGTTTTTT
cdr3_aa: CSAGQGLLDTGELFF
clone_size: many
d_call: TRBD1
j_call: TRBJ2-2
v_call: TRBV29-1

cdr3_nt: TGTGCCAGCTCACCAAGGCTCTGCGAGCAGTACTTC
cdr3_aa: CASSPRLCEQYF
clone_size: few
d_call: -
j_call: TRBJ2-7
v_call: TRBV18

cdr3_nt: TGTGCCAGCAGCCTCTCGGGACAGGTGAACACTGAAGCTTTCTTT
cdr3_aa: CASSLSGQVNTEAFF
clone_size: many
d_call: TRBD1
j_call: TRBJ1-1
v_call: TRBV7-9

cdr3_nt: TGTGCCAGCAGGCGACAGGGGTCAGTTCTCTACGAGCAGTACTTC
cdr3_aa: CASRRQGSVLYEQYF
clone_size: many
d_call: TRBD1
j_call: TRBJ2-7
v_call: TRBV27

cdr3_nt: TGTGCCAGCAGCTTAGCCCCCCCCACCGGGCTAGCCTCCTACGAGCAGTACTTC
cdr3_aa: CASSLAPPTGLASYEQYF
clone_size: -
d_call: -
j_call: TRBJ2-7
v_call: TRBV7-8

cdr3_nt: TGTGCCAGCAGCGTAGGCGAATCCACAGATACGCAGTATTTT
cdr3_aa: CASSVGESTDTQYF
clone_size: many
d_call: -
j_call: TRBJ2-3
v_call: TRBV9

cdr3_nt: TGTGCCAGCAGTTTATGGGGACAGCTATCCTTCCATTTT
cdr3_aa: CASSLWGQLSFHF
clone_size: many
d_call: TRBD1
j_call: TRBJ1-5
v_call: TRBV28

cdr3_nt: TGTGCCAGTAGTTTACGGACAGGGAGGGGTCAGCCCCAGCATTTT
cdr3_aa: CASSLRTGRGQPQHF
clone_size: -
d_call: TRBD1
j_call: TRBJ1-5
v_call: TRBV19

cdr3_nt: TGCAGTGCTAGTGGGGGGGATTTTGGACAGCCCCAGCATTTT
cdr3_aa: CSASGGDFGQPQHF
clone_size: many
d_call: -
j_call: TRBJ1-5
v_call: TRBV20-1

cdr3_nt: TGTGCCAGCAGTTTATCCGGACAGGGATCCTACGAGCAGTACTTC
cdr3_aa: CASSLSGQGSYEQYF
clone_size: many
d_call: TRBD1
j_call: TRBJ2-7
v_call: TRBV28

cdr3_nt: TGCAGTGCAGGGACTAGCAATCCAGATACGCAGTATTTT
cdr3_aa: CSAGTSNPDTQYF
clone_size: many
d_call: TRBD2
j_call: TRBJ2-3
v_call: TRBV20-1

cdr3_nt: TGCAGTGCCAGGACAGGGGGTCAGCCCCAGCATTTT
cdr3_aa: CSARTGGQPQHF
clone_size: -
d_call: TRBD1
j_call: TRBJ1-5
v_call: TRBV20-1

cdr3_nt: TGTGCCAGTAGTAGGGGTGGAGCCGCGTCTGAAGCTTTCTTT
cdr3_aa: CASSRGGAASEAFF
clone_size: once
d_call: -
j_call: TRBJ1-1
v_call: TRBV19

cdr3_nt: TGTGCCAGCAGTCTCGGACAGGGCCATCTAGACCGTAGCTCCTACGAGCAGTACTTC
cdr3_aa: CASSLGQGHLDRSSYEQYF
clone_size: many
d_call: TRBD1
j_call: TRBJ2-7
v_call: TRBV12-3/TRBV12-4

cdr3_nt: TGTGCCAGCAGTTACAGAGTCCGGGACAGCTCCACAGATACGCAGTATTTT
cdr3_aa: CASSYRVRDSSTDTQYF
clone_size: -
d_call: TRBD1
j_call: TRBJ2-3
v_call: TRBV6-1

cdr3_nt: TGCGCCAGCAGCCAAGAGTTAACAGGGGTATCGAGCACTGAAGCTTTCTTT
cdr3_aa: CASSQELTGVSSTEAFF
clone_size: many
d_call: TRBD1
j_call: TRBJ1-1
v_call: TRBV4-3

cdr3_nt: TGTGCCAGCAGTCCGGGACAGGCAGCTGGGGCCAACGTCCTGACTTTC
cdr3_aa: CASSPGQAAGANVLTF
clone_size: many
d_call: TRBD1
j_call: TRBJ2-6
v_call: TRBV6-1

cdr3_nt: TGTGCCAGCAGGGATACCGGGGGGCGGGCAGATACGCAGTATTTT
cdr3_aa: CASRDTGGRADTQYF
clone_size: -
d_call: -
j_call: TRBJ2-3
v_call: TRBV7-9

cdr3_nt: TGCGCCAGCAGTGAGTCTAGCGGGATAAGCGAGCAGTACTTC
cdr3_aa: CASSESSGISEQYF
clone_size: many
d_call: TRBD2
j_call: TRBJ2-7
v_call: TRBV10-2

cdr3_nt: TGTGCCAGCGGGGGGGGCCTAGACAAAAACATTCAGTACTTC
cdr3_aa: CASGGGLDKNIQYF
clone_size: many
d_call: -
j_call: TRBJ2-4
v_call: TRBV2

cdr3_nt: TGTGCCACTGGGACGTCCGGGACGGAGTTAGCTGGAAACACCATATATTTT
cdr3_aa: CATGTSGTELAGNTIYF
clone_size: many
d_call: -
j_call: TRBJ1-3
v_call: TRBV10-3

cdr3_nt: TGTGCCGGCTCGCGGGGGTCCCTCGACAATGAGCAGTTCTTC
cdr3_aa: CAGSRGSLDNEQFF
clone_size: few
d_call: TRBD2
j_call: TRBJ2-1
v_call: TRBV6-2/TRBV6-3

cdr3_nt: TGTGCCAGCAGCTTATCTAGCGCCAGGACTGAAGCTTTCTTT
cdr3_aa: CASSLSSARTEAFF
clone_size: many
d_call: -
j_call: TRBJ1-1
v_call: TRBV11-2

cdr3_nt: TGTGCCAGCAGCTTAGGTTGGGGCAGCAACACAGATACGCAGTATTTT
cdr3_aa: CASSLGWGSNTDTQYF
clone_size: many
d_call: -
j_call: TRBJ2-3
v_call: TRBV7-2

cdr3_nt: TGTGCCAGCAGTACACTTGGGGAAGTTAACAATGAGCAGTTCTTC
cdr3_aa: CASSTLGEVNNEQFF
clone_size: many
d_call: -
j_call: TRBJ2-1
v_call: TRBV27

cdr3_nt: TGTGCCAGCAGCTTAGGACAGAGCAACACTGAAGCTTTCTTT
cdr3_aa: CASSLGQSNTEAFF
clone_size: many
d_call: -
j_call: TRBJ1-1
v_call: TRBV3-1